This TCR beta chain emerged from a study of regulatory T cells in long-lasting Graves disease. On the study more broadly: Newly diagnosed Graves' patients took antithyroid drugs under 3 months.

Stated time point: newly diagnosed GD, antithyroid drugs for less than 3 months. Isolated PBMC RNA provided the starting material for the TCR library. There are 15 residues in the CDR3. Germline loops: CDR1 LNHDA, CDR2 SQIVND (reference sequence). Only a few counts were recorded for this clonotype. Mismatch with germline at one junction end may stem from a read error. The TCR beta library used iRepertoire HTBI primers with Arm-PCR amplification of CDR3. TCRdb reprocessed the multiplex PCR reads with MiXCR, giving one entry per CDR3 protein. The sample records about 430,000 distinct CDR3 sequences, approximately 16% being singletons. These data were likewise used in another study, on T cells in Graves' hyperthyroidism and ophthalmopathy. That work states: A patient was excluded if there was uncontrolled infection, other autoimmune disease, pregnancy or lactation.

The rearrangement joins TRBV19 to TRBJ2-5; 12 bases agree with TRBD2. Sample: peripheral blood mononuclear cells (PBMCs), taken at new diagnosis, from a patient treated with antithyroid drugs. The TCR was taken from a woman between 40 and 50 years old with Graves disease. CDR3 bases: TGTACCAGTAGTAGGACTAGCGGGGAACAAGAGACCCAGTACTTC. Amino acid sequence: CTSSRTSGEQETQYF.